This TCR beta chain was identified during a study of TIL therapy for anti-PD-1-resistant metastatic lung cancer (dated by TCRdb to the early 2020s). About the investigation overall: Tumors were harvested before any PD-1/PD-L1 blockade; patients then received nivolumab, and those progressing received lymphodepletion, expanded TIL infusion and IL-2. T cell receptor beta sequencing of tumor and peripheral blood served to follow clonotypes across the tumor, the expanded TIL product, and serial blood samples. Across the cohort, whole-exome sequencing showed a median non-synonymous tumor mutation burden of roughly 1.5 mutations per megabase. The cohort was composed predominantly of lung adenocarcinoma, with a handful of EGFR-mutant and two ALK-rearranged tumors included, and half of patients were identified as current or former smokers. Enrolled patients had a median age of around 50 years (range 38-75) and a median tumor PD-L1 proportion score of about 5.9%.

Using bias-controlled multiplex PCR with the immunoSEQ v3 hsTCRB kit, the TCR beta CDR3 regions were amplified from genomic DNA. TCR libraries were sequenced on an Illumina NextSeq 500 to 2 million to 2.5 million read pairs for survey level or about 4.5-6.5 million for deep level. Per the original workflow: V, D and J genes were assigned, non-productive sequences were removed, and clonality was reported by immunoSEQ Analyzer software. To compare repertoires between infused TIL and blood, productive Simpson clonality was used along with the Morisita overlap index of productive TRB rearrangements. The absolute count of a clonotype in blood was estimated by multiplying the lymphocyte count by the CD3+ fraction and by the productive frequency of the clone. This is the immuneACCESS table as TCRdb keeps it, with only in-frame sequences that have V and J called. A part of the clones is gone; compared with another copy, unresolved V genes explain less than half, and the rest is unexplained. V and J calls plus clone size are reproduced from that table; the DNA served to infer D and trimming. Recorded for this sample are some 20,000 clones; 75% to 80% of them occurred a single time. Clones ranked in the top ten supply approximately 7.4% of the sample.

On this clone: There is no known antigen for this receptor. Base quality data are lacking; no much larger clone is found one base away.

Study-level results and caveats: The study protocol defined all tumor marker inferences as exploratory. The baseline peripheral repertoire was partially replaced by infused TIL clonotypes, which then decayed over months, and persistence showed no apparent association with response. The cohort was highly selected, including more treatment-naive, never-smoker and oncogene-addicted patients than is typical, which limits generalizability.

The sample's time point label, in plain terms: pre-treatment sample, taken before nivolumab and TIL therapy. A phase I trial run at two centers enrolled adults with stage 4 NSCLC between October 2017 and early 2020. The samples were obtained from a phase I trial that was single-arm and open-label and tested tumor-infiltrating lymphocyte therapy combined with nivolumab in advanced non-small cell lung cancer. Blood mononuclear cells from EDTA tubes were isolated by Ficoll gradient, snap-frozen as pellets, and DNA was extracted with a Qiagen mini-prep kit. The germline V gene (reference sequence) sets CDR1 to SGHNT and CDR2 to YYREEE. The junction shows trimming of 2 bases on V and 10 bases on J, and the gene matches do not reach 7 bases of it. The CDR3 spans 16 residues, from the cysteine through the phenylalanine. Of the read, only the CDR3 DNA is kept; its 48 bases are in frame from base 1.

The chain was built from TRBV5-4 and TRBJ2-1; the junction holds 15 bases that match TRBD2. Sequences were derived from blood, sampled at baseline. The clonotype originates from a person aged 25 to 85 with non-small cell lung cancer. The CDR3 is CASSLGLAGGDSEQFF. The DNA sequence reads TGTGCCAGCAGCTTAGGACTAGCGGGGGGGGACAGCGAGCAGTTCTTC.